Below, 25 T cell receptor beta chains from the same sample are listed, as sequenced in a study of shared clonotypes between healthy human individuals. TCRdb keeps only in-frame clones here, not all; method: immunoSEQ multiplex PCR. This sample yields 600,000 to 750,000 clones, of which more than 70% are seen a single time; 1.5% to 2% belongs to the top ten. Specimen: memory CD4+ T cells sorted from blood. Sample subset: CD45RA-negative fraction. These receptors were obtained from a woman aged 25-40 years in good health.

This chain uses TRBV2 with TRBJ1-1; 7 bases line up with TRBD1. The CDR3 spans 14 residues. V trimming: 6 bases; J trimming: 7 bases; junction bases outside the gene matches: 11. The germline gives CDR1 SNHLY, CDR2 FYNNEI. CDR3 DNA: TGTGCCAGCAGGGGAGACTCACAGGGGAATGAAGCTTTCTTT. Amino acids: CASRGDSQGNEAFF.

This clone was seen at least ten times. A read error may account for a junction end that differs from germline. V usage is TRBV19 and J usage is TRBJ2-3, with 8 nucleotides matching TRBD2. CDR1 is LNHDA, CDR2 SQIVND, per germline (reference sequence). This CDR3 contains 14 residues. This chain's CDR3 is CASRRREETDTQYF. Here the CDR3 DNA reads TGTGCGAGTAGGAGGCGGGAGGAGACAGATACGCAGTATTTT.

This clone has more than one count but fewer than ten. One junction end disagrees with the germline gene, perhaps due to a read error. V and J are TRBV6-1 and TRBJ1-2; D is uncertain. The length of the CDR3 is 12 residues. The germline CDR1 and CDR2 sequences are MNHNS and SASEGT. The CDR3 DNA follows: TGTGCCAGCAGTGAACAGGACGAACCCGAAATCTTC. As protein: CASSEQDEPEIF.

The gene calls are TRBV28 and TRBJ1-5, with 9 nucleotides matching TRBD1. With 4 bases clipped from V and 5 bases from J, the junction kept 12 bases outside the gene matches. The CDR3 has 17 residues. The germline gives CDR1 MDHEN, CDR2 SYDVKM. Here the CDR3 DNA reads TGTGCCAGCAGTTCCCTCATGACAGGGGGTTTTCATCAGCCCCAGCATTTT. This gives the protein CASSSLMTGGFHQPQHF.

The J gene is TRBJ2-7, the V gene TRBV18, with 10 positions matching TRBD2. Germline trimming cut 2 bases from V and 7 bases from J; bases unmatched to any gene: 11. This CDR3 spans 16 amino acids. Per germline, CDR1 KGHSH and CDR2 LQKENI. CDR3 sequence: CASSPKESAGGREQYF. The CDR3 DNA is TGTGCCAGCTCACCAAAAGAGTCAGCGGGAGGGCGAGAGCAGTACTTC.

CDR3 region: CASSRADSLGYEQYF. The CDR3 DNA reads as TGTGCCAGCAGCCGAGCGGACAGCCTAGGCTACGAGCAGTACTTC. The chain uses TRBV28 and TRBJ2-7, with a tentative D call TRBD1 (6 bases). Germline lookup yields CDR1 MDHEN and CDR2 SYDVKM. The CDR3 is made up of 15 amino acids. Trimming cost V 6 bases and J 3 bases, with 18 bases left between them.

This rearrangement joins TRBV11-2 to TRBJ1-1, with D unclear. The CDR3 is made up of 13 amino acids. Between the trimmed V and J ends, which lost 2 bases and 3 bases, there was a span of 7 bases. Germline CDR1 is SGHAT and CDR2 is FQNNGV. The DNA of the CDR3 is TGTGCCAGCAGCTTATACGAAGACACTGAAGCTTTCTTT. Translated, it gives CASSLYEDTEAFF.

A remark on this clone: In the same sample, other DNA sequences code for this CDR3. The J gene is TRBJ2-7, the V gene TRBV14; D gene unclear. The CDR3 runs 14 residues. The germline V and J ends were trimmed by 1 base and 0 bases, with 7 bases remaining between them. From germline, CDR1 is SGHDN and CDR2 FVKESK. CDR3 coding DNA: TGTGCCAGCAGCCAAGTACAGAGCTCCTACGAGCAGTACTTC. Amino acid sequence: CASSQVQSSYEQYF.

The DNA of the CDR3 is TGTGCCAGCCTTAGACAGGGGCGTAATGAAAAACTGTTTTTT. Translating it yields CASLRQGRNEKLFF. The V gene is TRBV2, the J gene TRBJ1-4; TRBD1 aligns across 8 bases. The CDR3 covers 14 residues. Germline V gives CDR1 SNHLY, CDR2 FYNNEI. Germline trimming cut 8 bases from V and 4 bases from J; bases unmatched to any gene: 6.

The genes are TRBV11-3 and TRBJ2-2; 12 bases match TRBD2. Looked up from germline, CDR1 is SGHNT and CDR2 is YENEEA. This CDR3 is built from 15 residues. V gave up 3 bases and J gave up 7 bases; unmatched junction bases: 3. The CDR3 DNA reads as TGTGCCAGCAGCTTGACTAGCGGGAGTATCGGGGAGCTGTTTTTT. Its translation is CASSLTSGSIGELFF.

This clone was counted once. V is TRBV28 and J is TRBJ2-5; either TRBD1 or TRBD2 may fit D (5 bases each). V lost 8 bases and J 4 bases, leaving 20 bases between the germline ends. This CDR3 has 15 amino acids. Germline V gene data show CDR1 as MDHEN and CDR2 as SYDVKM. The CDR3 sequence: CASASGGTGGETQYF. Here the CDR3 DNA reads TGTGCCAGCGCCTCTGGGGGAACTGGGGGAGAGACCCAGTACTTC. Variable domain in full (rest from reference TRBV28 and TRBJ2-5): DVKVTQSSRYLVKRTGEKVFLECVQDMDHENMFWYRQDPGLGLRLIYFSYDVKMKEKGDIPEGYSVSREKKERFSLILESASTNQTSMYLCASASGGTGGETQYFGPGTRLLVL.

The chain has TRBV5-1 and TRBJ2-4; perhaps TRBD1 as D (6 bases). Per the germline V gene, CDR1 is SGHRS and CDR2 is YFSETQ. V lost 0 bases and J lost 0, with 10 bases in between. The CDR3 extends over 16 amino acids. The CDR3 here is CASSLGGQRAKNIQYF. The CDR3, as DNA: TGCGCCAGCAGCTTGGGGGGACAAAGAGCCAAAAACATTCAGTACTTC.

A few counts support this clone. This chain joins TRBV29-1 and TRBJ1-4; D perhaps matches TRBD1 (5 bases). This CDR3 is 12 amino acids long. Germline CDR1 is SQVTM and CDR2 is ANQGSEA. V was cut by 7 bases and J by 7 bases, with 13 bases left in between. CDR3 DNA: TGCAGCGGTGGGGGGTCGGGTGAAAAACTGTTTTTT. As protein: CSGGGSGEKLFF.

The chain combines TRBV27 with TRBJ2-5; TRBD2 agrees at 7 bases. Germline CDR1 reads MNHEY; CDR2 reads SMNVEV (reference sequence). With V trimmed by 5 bases and J by 4 bases, 7 bases remained unmatched. CDR3 length: 14 amino acids. The CDR3 DNA sequence: TGTGCCAGCAGTCAAGCGGGAACTACAGAGACCCAGTACTTC. It specifies CASSQAGTTETQYF.

This chain uses TRBV6-1 with TRBJ2-7; 9 positions agree with TRBD1. CDR1 and CDR2 from the germline V gene are MNHNS and SASEGT. J gave up 4 bases and V 3 bases, and 7 bases lay outside the gene matches. The CDR3 has 15 amino acids. CDR3 nucleotide sequence: TGTGCCAGCAGTGACCAGACAGGGGGTTCGTACGAGCAGTACTTC. This codes for CASSDQTGGSYEQYF.

The V and J genes are TRBV7-7 and TRBJ2-1, with D hard to call. Germline CDR1 is SSHAT and CDR2 is FNYEAQ (reference sequence). Trimming stripped 1 base from V and 3 bases from J, with 10 bases between. The CDR3 runs to 15 residues. CDR3: CASSLVLTDYNEQFF. CDR3 DNA sequence: TGTGCCAGCAGCTTAGTACTAACAGACTACAATGAGCAGTTCTTC. The complete variable domain, with remaining parts taken from reference TRBV7-7 and TRBJ2-1, reads GAGVSQSPRYKVTKRGQDVTLRCDPISSHATLYWYQQALGQGPEFLTYFNYEAQPDKSGLPSDRFSAERPEGSISTLTIQRTEQRDSAMYRCASSLVLTDYNEQFFGPGTRLTVL.

V gene TRBV7-8 combines with J gene TRBJ2-7, with unresolved D. Trimming stripped 3 bases from V and 9 bases from J, with 18 bases between. The germline V gene encodes CDR1 SGHVS and CDR2 FQNEAQ. This CDR3 contains 14 residues. CDR3 in DNA: TGTGCCAGCAGCTTGGCCCGGCTGGGCCAGAGGCAGTACTTC. It specifies CASSLARLGQRQYF.

The chain joins TRBV28 to TRBJ1-5, with a possible D match to TRBD1 (6 bases). This CDR3 spans 18 amino acids. Between the trimmed V and J ends, which lost 6 bases and 0 bases, there was a span of 21 bases. Germline V gene data show CDR1 as MDHEN and CDR2 as SYDVKM. CDR3 coding DNA: TGTGCCAGCAGATCCCCTCTCCGGGACATTATTAGCAATCAGCCCCAGCATTTT. This encodes CASRSPLRDIISNQPQHF.

This chain connects TRBV29-1 to TRBJ2-6; 7 bases fit TRBD1. With 4 bases clipped from V and 13 bases from J, the junction kept 7 bases outside the gene matches. The CDR3 sequence is 12 residues long. Germline V gene lookup returns CDR1 SQVTM and CDR2 ANQGSEA. CDR3: CSVGGPRGVLTF. DNA for the CDR3: TGCAGCGTTGGGGGCCCCAGGGGGGTCCTGACTTTC.

This clone showed up just once. The chain joins TRBV2 to TRBJ2-7, with 7 bases aligning to TRBD1. Germline CDR1 reads SNHLY; CDR2 reads FYNNEI. The CDR3 extends over 16 amino acids. The trim removed 7 bases at V and 9 bases at J, leaving 21 bases unmatched. For the CDR3, the DNA is TGTGCCAGCACGCCTGACAGGGCCCGGTCGCCAGGGGGGCAGTACTTC. Translated, it gives CASTPDRARSPGGQYF.

The V call is TRBV2, the J call TRBJ1-2; 7 bases are shared with TRBD1. Germline V CDR1 and CDR2: SNHLY, FYNNEI. There are 13 residues in the CDR3. The V gene end was trimmed by 2 bases and the J gene end by 9 bases; junction bases not matched to a gene: 6. CDR3 DNA: TGTGCCAGCAGTGAACGGGCAGGGGGTAGCTACACCTTC. Protein: CASSERAGGSYTF.

V and J are TRBV25-1 and TRBJ2-7; 16 bases align to TRBD2. CDR1 is MGHDK, CDR2 SYGVNS, per germline. The CDR3 contains 14 residues. V dropped 6 bases and J dropped 5; count of bases not matched to a gene: 1. The CDR3 bases are TGTGCCAGCAGGGGACTAGCGGGAGGGGACGAGCAGTACTTC. Translation gives CASRGLAGGDEQYF.

The chain links TRBV5-5 to TRBJ2-5; a weak D match, TRBD1 (6 bases). The J call is uncertain, as TRBJ2-7 better fits the DNA end. The length of the CDR3 is 15 residues. The germline V gene has CDR1 SGHKS and CDR2 YYEKEE (reference sequence). In DNA, the CDR3 is TGTGCCAGCAGTACTTCAGGGGAATACTCCTACGAGCAGTACTTC. It translates to CASSTSGEYSYEQYF.

CDR3 sequence: CASSVDTHRPQHF. Written as DNA, the CDR3 is TGTGCCAGCAGTGTAGACACCCACCGGCCCCAGCATTTT. The V gene is TRBV6-1, the J gene TRBJ1-5; unclear D gene. The V end was cut by 4 bases, the J end by 9 bases, with 13 bases between. Germline V gives CDR1 MNHNS, CDR2 SASEGT. The CDR3 consists of 13 residues.

The chain has TRBV30 and TRBJ2-5, with 8 bases matching TRBD2. V gave up 1 base and J gave up 2 bases; unmatched junction bases: 6. The CDR3 runs 15 residues. Germline loops: CDR1 GTSNPN, CDR2 SVGIG (reference sequence). The CDR3 here is CAWSGYREGQETQYF. For the CDR3, the DNA is TGTGCCTGGAGTGGGTACCGGGAGGGTCAAGAGACCCAGTACTTC.